This T cell receptor (beta chain) was captured by sequencing in a study of T-cell reconstitution after alpha-beta-depleted transplantation in children. Study-level results: Expanded graft clones numbering several hundred reportedly gave rise to alpha-beta T cells about two months after transplant. The origin of high day-60 TCRbeta diversity in some patients lay in surviving recipient T cells and thymic progenitors.

Unique molecular identifiers featured in how the TCRbeta library was prepared. Each CDR3 protein is one row after TCRdb ran MiXCR on the PCR reads. The sample has about 250,000 distinct CDR3 sequences; more than 20% are singletons. This clonotype has more than one count but fewer than ten. What it binds is unknown. The sequence came from a female patient aged 2-15 years who had a stem cell transplant for congenital amegakaryocytic thrombocytopenia, so the T cells may come from the graft donor. The source was PBMCs, mostly from graft donor cells, collected 360 days after TCRalphabeta/CD19-depleted stem cell transplant.

CDR3 in amino acids: CAISPKVDQPQHF. CDR3 coding DNA: TGTGCCATCAGCCCAAAAGTGGACCAGCCCCAGCATTTT. The V gene is TRBV10-3, the J gene TRBJ1-5; no reliable D call. The germline V gene encodes CDR1 ENHRY and CDR2 SYGVKD. Trimming shortened V by 6 bases and J by 7 bases, and 13 bases separated the two germline ends. This CDR3 region has 13 residues.